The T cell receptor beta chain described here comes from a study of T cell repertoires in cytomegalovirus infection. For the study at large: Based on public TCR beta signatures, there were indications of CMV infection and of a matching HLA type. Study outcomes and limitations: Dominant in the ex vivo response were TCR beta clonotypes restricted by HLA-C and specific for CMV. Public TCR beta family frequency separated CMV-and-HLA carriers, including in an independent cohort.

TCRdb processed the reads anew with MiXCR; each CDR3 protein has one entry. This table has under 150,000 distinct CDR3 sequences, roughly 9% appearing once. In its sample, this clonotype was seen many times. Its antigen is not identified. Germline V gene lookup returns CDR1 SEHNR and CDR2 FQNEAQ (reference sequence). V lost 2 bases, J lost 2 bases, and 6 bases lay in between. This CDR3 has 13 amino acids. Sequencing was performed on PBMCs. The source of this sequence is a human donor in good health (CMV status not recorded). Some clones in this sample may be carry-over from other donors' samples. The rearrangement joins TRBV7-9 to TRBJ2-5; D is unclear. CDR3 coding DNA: TGTGCCAGCAGCTTATCGGTTCAAGAGACCCAGTACTTC. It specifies CASSLSVQETQYF.